These 7 T cell receptor beta chains were all obtained from the same sample, sequenced in a study of spatial heterogeneity in lung cancer (dated by TCRdb to the late 2010s). Taken with the paper, the label for time point translates to: blood at routine non-recurrence follow-up after resection. Library creation used 5' RACE. Instrument used: NextSeq 500. TCRdb redid the processing of the public reads, applying fastp at Q25 and MiXCR, and retained in-frame beta chains. Entries that share a CDR3 protein sequence are merged under the most common genes and DNA. A total of about 19,000 distinct CDR3 sequences appear in this sample, 8% to 10% of them only once. Roughly a third of the sample lies in the top ten. Sequenced here: PBMCs, sampled at follow-up. These receptors all stem from a female donor with early-stage non-small cell lung cancer.

This clonotype has at least ten counts. The chain recombines TRBV12-3 or TRBV12-4 with TRBJ1-2; 8 nucleotides align to TRBD1. Trimming at V came to 5 bases and at J to 0 bases, leaving 5 bases not matched to a gene. The CDR3 totals 15 residues. The CDR3 sequence is CASSPGQGANYGYTF. As DNA, the CDR3 is TGTGCCAGCAGTCCCGGACAGGGAGCTAACTATGGCTACACCTTC.

This clonotype was recorded many times. The chain employs TRBV29-1 and TRBJ2-7; 9 bases fit TRBD1. The CDR3 is 14 residues long. The germline V gene encodes CDR1 SQVTM and CDR2 ANQGSEA. The V segment lost 6 bases and the J segment 4 bases; nucleotides outside the gene matches: 10. The CDR3 nucleotides read TGCAGCGTGCAATTGATACAGGGGGCTTACGAGCAGTACTTC. As protein: CSVQLIQGAYEQYF.

This clonotype was seen many times. This chain joins TRBV30 and TRBJ2-7; perhaps TRBD1 as D (5 bases). The CDR3 has 12 amino acids. V was trimmed by 0 bases and J by 7 bases, leaving 10 bases between them. Germline V gives CDR1 GTSNPN, CDR2 SVGIG (reference sequence). For the CDR3, the DNA is TGTGCCTGGAGTGTTCTGGGGCCGGAGCAGTACTTC. Translating it yields CAWSVLGPEQYF.

This clonotype was detected ten times or more. This chain's CDR3 is CAITGRANTGELFF. CDR3 nucleotide sequence: TGTGCCATCACGGGGAGGGCGAACACCGGGGAGCTGTTTTTT. V gene TRBV7-9 combines with J gene TRBJ2-2, with 7 bases lining up with TRBD2. Germline trimming cut 10 bases from V and 0 bases from J; bases unmatched to any gene: 5. CDR3 length: 14 amino acids. Germline V gene sequence: CDR1 SEHNR, CDR2 FQNEAQ (reference sequence).

This clonotype came up many times. This chain joins TRBV2 and TRBJ2-7; TRBD1 matches at 7 bases. Trimming removed 4 bases from V and 2 bases from J; junction bases left unmatched: 2. Per the germline V gene, CDR1 is SNHLY and CDR2 is FYNNEI. The CDR3 is 13 amino acids. The CDR3 is CASSVDRTYEQYF. CDR3 nucleotide sequence: TGTGCCAGCAGTGTGGACAGGACCTACGAGCAGTACTTC.

This clonotype has ten or more counts. The V call is TRBV2, the J call TRBJ1-5; D is perhaps TRBD1 (6 bases). In germline, CDR1 is SNHLY, CDR2 FYNNEI. CDR3 length: 15 residues. Trimming removed 6 bases at V and 2 bases at J, with 14 bases between. In DNA form, the CDR3 reads TGTGCCAGCAGCGAGGACAGTTTAGGCAATCAGCCCCAGCATTTT. Translation gives CASSEDSLGNQPQHF.

This clonotype was recorded many times. J is TRBJ2-2 and V is TRBV20-1; D perhaps matches TRBD1 (5 bases). The CDR3 loop spans 12 amino acids. Germline CDR1 is DFQATT and CDR2 is SNEGSKA (reference sequence). V shed 6 bases and J shed 2 bases, with 7 bases lying between them. The CDR3 bases are TGCAGTGCAGGACAAAACACCGGGGAGCTGTTTTTT. Translation: CSAGQNTGELFF.